These T cell receptor beta chains were read from a single sample in a study of blood T cell repertoires in COVID-19. Data came from immunoSEQ multiplex PCR; TCRdb stores just in-frame clones and leaves some out. This table has 300,000 to 400,000 clones, roughly 85% appearing once. The source material was PBMCs or T cells enriched from blood (not recorded which). The receptors were gathered from a woman aged 35 to 49 with acute COVID-19. Both conserved end residues are part of each CDR3. The size of a clone is reported for some rows only, either as once, few or many, or as a class for expanded clones.

j_call v_call clone_size cdr3_aa
TRBJ1-3 TRBV7-3 NA CASSPKVRVPGNTIYF
TRBJ2-3 TRBV27 NA CASSSGTKPDTQYF
TRBJ2-7 TRBV10-3 NA CAIRVPSTSGGKYEQYF
TRBJ1-4 TRBV27 NA CASSRQGSDEKLFF
TRBJ2-2 TRBV7-2 NA CASSLGSANTGELFF
TRBJ2-7 TRBV12-3/TRBV12-4 NA CASSLVQGSEQYF
TRBJ2-7 TRBV9 NA CASSVDWRTGRYEQYF
TRBJ1-1 TRBV6-2/TRBV6-3 NA CASSLGQGAWNTEAFF
TRBJ2-5 TRBV19 NA CASSAQGVETQYF
TRBJ2-7 TRBV5-4 NA CASSLVSGGVYEQYF
TRBJ2-3 TRBV27 NA CASSPGQYLSTDTQYF
TRBJ2-2 TRBV19 NA CASKGRGFAGELFF
TRBJ1-6 TRBV4-2 NA CASSQETIRVSSYNSPLHF
TRBJ2-2 TRBV4-2 NA CASSQDGVLGRTGELFF
TRBJ2-1 TRBV4-3 NA CASSQEFRLAGNEQFF
TRBJ2-1 TRBV2 once CASTVLASNEQFF
TRBJ1-1 TRBV29-1 NA CSVASGANTEAFF
TRBJ1-5 TRBV5-8 NA CASTFLREAQHF
TRBJ2-1 TRBV2 NA CASTQGRYNEQFF
TRBJ1-6 TRBV18 NA CASSPDAFSPLHF
TRBJ2-2 TRBV18 NA CASSPPASGGPGELFF
TRBJ1-1 TRBV28 NA CASSFLGELNTEAFF
TRBJ1-5 TRBV6-1 NA CASSETSRNQPQHF
TRBJ2-1 TRBV24-1 NA CATSGGKTYNEQFF
TRBJ1-4 TRBV5-4 NA CASSLGGGQGASNEKLFF
TRBJ2-1 TRBV6-1 NA CASSDASLTNNEQFF
TRBJ1-2 TRBV27 NA CASSSRSPLGYTF
TRBJ2-3 TRBV5-1 NA CASSIGTSGGPSTDTQYF
TRBJ2-4 TRBV5-6 once CASSLLGRGLAKNIQYF
TRBJ2-1 TRBV11-3 NA CASSTRQGPNEQFF
TRBJ2-3 TRBV5-6 NA CASSLSVDTQYF
TRBJ2-1 TRBV28 NA CASSFSGGGNEQFF
TRBJ1-2 TRBV13 NA CASSPQGNYGYTF
TRBJ1-2 TRBV18 NA CASSPLQADTGYTF
TRBJ1-5 TRBV29-1 NA CSGGTGHNQPQHF
TRBJ2-4 TRBV28 once CASSFGYPKEKLAKNIQYF
TRBJ1-2 TRBV19 NA CAPKSGGTYGYTF
TRBJ2-7 TRBV7-2 NA CASSLSGVTNSYEQYF
TRBJ2-2 TRBV11-2 NA CASSPLRGMNTGELFF
TRBJ1-1 TRBV6-5 once CASSLKQGAQAFF
TRBJ1-1 TRBV18 NA CASSPQEPLFF
TRBJ1-3 TRBV7-3 NA CASSLTGTGNTIYF
TRBJ2-1 TRBV4-2 few CASSQDQNGISSYNEQFF
TRBJ1-1 TRBV5-1 NA CASTRDSPGDTEAFF
TRBJ1-4 TRBV6-6 NA CASSSTGLTEEKLFF